This T cell receptor (beta chain) is from a study of post-analysis software for immune sequencing data. General study points: Among several TRBV segments more frequent in patients than controls were TRBV5-6, TRBV5-1 and TRBV20-1.

Trimming pared 4 bases from V and 1 base from J, leaving 15 bases between. This CDR3 spans 16 amino acids. CDR1 and CDR2 from the germline V gene are SGHRS and YFSETQ. With respect to this clonotype: As yet, its antigen is unknown.

Presence of unique molecular identifiers characterized the TCR beta cDNA libraries. Using its own MiXCR run on the PCR reads, TCRdb lists one record per CDR3 protein. The profile shows some 890,000 distinct CDR3 sequences, around 50% of them singletons. Source material: blood. This chain uses TRBV5-1 with TRBJ2-1, with TRBD2 as a possible D gene (7 bases). The sequence was obtained from a girl between 5 and 17 years old with multiple sclerosis. The CDR3 region is CASSRLGGASYNEQFF. The CDR3 DNA reads TGCGCCAGCAGCCGTCTTGGGGGGGCGTCCTACAATGAGCAGTTCTTC.